This T cell receptor beta chain is drawn from a study of shared clonotypes between healthy human individuals (dated by TCRdb to the early 2020s). As for the study more broadly: The cohort included three men and a couple of women between 18 and 49 years of age. Per donor, three plates each were used for CD4 naive and CD4 memory, two for CD8 naive, and one for CD8 memory. To estimate repertoire size and how much clonotype sharing occurs between individuals, the study deeply sequenced the blood TCR repertoires of several healthy adults. Different laboratories and diverse techniques were used to prepare libraries and sequence TCR repertoires, to increase sequencing depth and limit assay-specific biases. Per donor, leukapheresis produced somewhere between about 0.85 and 10 billion PBMCs.

On this clone: Its target antigen remains unknown. The record has no base qualities; no much larger clone is one base away.

V was cut back by 1 base and J by 4 bases, leaving a gap of 8 bases between them. The germline V gene sets CDR1 to SGHVS and CDR2 to FQNEAQ. From the cysteine up to the phenylalanine, the CDR3 has a length of 13 residues. The sequence is cut down to CDR3 DNA, 39 bases in frame from base 1. The donors were healthy, HIV-negative adults who had no recently reported acute infections or vaccinations. Every donor was a Caucasian adult living in Nashville, Tennessee, USA. CD4+ T cells were enriched by magnetic negative selection, after which naive cells were positively selected on CD45RA and the negative fraction was taken as the memory subset. After blood collection by leukapheresis, PBMCs were isolated using Ficoll-Histopaque density gradient centrifugation and then cryopreserved in the vapor phase of liquid nitrogen. Analytical flow cytometry was used to check the purity and quantity of every magnetically sorted T cell population. From each sorted fraction, genomic DNA was isolated and quantified by UV absorbance on a Nanodrop 2000c.

General conclusions and limits of the study: Pairwise subsampling led to the expectation that sequencing depth would affect the degree of clonotype sharing among donors. Sampling was restricted to blood, and TCR repertoires in tissues likely differ from the TCR repertoires found in blood. Naive subsets generally had larger estimated clonotype richness than memory subsets did. Because the study included a small number of donors, the genetic and exposure-history diversity represented was limited. Sharing across a few donors was observed for approximately 5% of naive CD4, over 3% of naive CD8, about 2.3% of memory CD4, and roughly 0.4% of memory CD8 clonotypes. Higher generation probabilities were observed for clonotypes shared by all four sorted-subset donors than for non-shared clonotypes. Incomplete sequencing was indicated by rarefaction of sorted-subset datasets, despite the large sequencing depth.

Using the deep immunoSEQ assay, multiplex PCR amplified TCR CDR3 regions from genomic DNA. For each cell subset, the extracted genomic DNA was distributed evenly across all wells of several immunoSEQ 96-well plates, and each plate served as one replicate. For sorted subsets, roughly 200 ng of genomic DNA, equivalent to some 30,000 T cell genomes, went into each replicate PCR. Purified libraries were quantified with a Qubit 3.0 fluorometer, sized on a Bioanalyzer 2100, and re-quantified with the KAPA Library Quantification kit. Every immunoSEQ 96-well plate was sequenced on a separate single-read 150-cycle Illumina NextSeq 550 flow cell. The published analysis was carried out like this. The immunoSEQ output contained only junctional sequences without quality scores, so filtering could not match that applied to full-length reads. To assign V/J genes and CDR3, sequences were annotated using PyIR, a Python wrapper for IgBLAST v1.9, with IMGT germline references. Any read was removed if the V/J assignment was weak (E-value above 1e-6), the CDR3 was missing, or the read contained stop codons, out-of-frame junctions, or ambiguous translated residues. A V3J clonotype was defined by an identical inferred V gene, J gene, and CDR3 amino acid sequence. Percentage overlap between repertoires was computed as shared unique clonotypes divided by the size of the smaller repertoire. RTK rarefaction, the Chao1 estimator, and Recon v2.1 estimates of unobserved clonotypes were used to assess repertoire richness. OLGA was used to compute generation probabilities for all TCRbeta clonotypes that the gDNA method yielded from a handful of donors. TCRdb stores this immuneACCESS table with in-frame sequences only. Part of the clones is absent; in the studies checked, under half of the shortfall reflects unresolved V genes, and no reason is known for the rest. V, J and clone size reflect that table, while D and trimming were determined from the DNA. This sample is represented by 850,000 to 1,100,000 clones; approximately 80% of them were singletons. The ten largest account for 0.89% of the sample.

The chain is made from TRBV7-8 and TRBJ2-7; no D gene is confidently identified. The sequenced material came from memory CD4+ T cells from PBMCs. Explained via the paper, the cell subset or site label denotes: CD45RA-negative fraction. The TCR comes from a man younger than 35 in good health. Some clones in this sample may be carry-over from other donors' samples. Here is the DNA: TGTGCCAGCAGCTTAGTTTCGGATTACGAGCAGTACTTC. This codes for CASSLVSDYEQYF.